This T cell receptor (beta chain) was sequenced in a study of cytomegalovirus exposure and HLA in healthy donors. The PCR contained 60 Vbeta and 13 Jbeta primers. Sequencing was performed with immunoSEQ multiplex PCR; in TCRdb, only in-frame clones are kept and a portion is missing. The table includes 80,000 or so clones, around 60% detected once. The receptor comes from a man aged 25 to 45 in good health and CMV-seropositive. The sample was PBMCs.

The CDR3 reads CASSQALSPKNIQYF. DNA for the CDR3: TGCGCCAGCAGCCAAGCCTTATCTCCCAAAAACATTCAGTACTTC. The chain uses TRBV4-3 and TRBJ2-4; D remains ambiguous. V lost 1 base and J 2 bases, leaving 9 bases between the germline ends. Germline V gene data show CDR1 as LGHNA and CDR2 as YSLEER. CDR3 length: 15 residues.